Below, one T cell receptor beta chain is given with its context. As yet, its antigen is unknown. The isolated RNA, all of it, was reverse transcribed, so expressed TCRB transcripts were what got sequenced. Repertoires were generated with immunoSEQ multiplex PCR, while TCRdb's copy carries only in-frame clones and drops some. This table has roughly 450,000 clones, 10% to 12% appearing once. This CDR3 region has 16 residues. Looked up from germline, CDR1 is MGHRA and CDR2 is YSYEKL. With 1 base clipped from V and 1 base from J, the junction kept 2 bases outside the gene matches. The record originates from a study of beta chain features in type 1 diabetes. Study in general: Age and gender were similar between patients and healthy donors, as were cell yields. General observations from the study: The naive, central memory and Treg TCRB repertoires looked more alike in patients than they did in healthy donors. There was a possibility that cDNA sequencing over-represented cells with high TCR expression.

Cells sorted by CD45RO/CCR7/CD25/CD127/CD95/CD27 comprised CD4+ naive, central memory, regulatory and stem cell-like memory cells. The gene calls are TRBV4-1 and TRBJ2-3; 10 nucleotides align to TRBD2. The clonotype comes from a woman between 18 and 29 years old in good health. The material sequenced was naive CD4+ T cells from blood. The CDR3 reads CASSQGLAGGTDTQYF. The DNA for the CDR3 is TGCGCCAGCAGCCAAGGCCTAGCGGGGGGCACAGATACGCAGTATTTT.